The rows below give T cell receptor beta chains drawn from one sample of a study of shared clonotypes between healthy human individuals. Repertoires were generated with immunoSEQ multiplex PCR, while TCRdb's copy carries only in-frame clones and drops some. This sample has a few million clones, with 90% to 97% found just once. The sequenced sample consisted of naive CD4+ T cells sorted from blood. The receptors derive from a man aged 18 to 29 in good health. CDR3s include the opening cysteine and the closing phenylalanine or tryptophan. Each record gives: clone size, D gene, V gene, CDR3 protein. The D gene is left open where the match is weak. Size is omitted from some rows. Given values are once, few, many or a class for expanded clones.

once,NA,TRBV6-5,CASTMGGAGKNIQYF
NA,NA,TRBV4-3,CASSQDRQAGRTQYF
NA,NA,TRBV27,CASSYGSPMNTEAFF
NA,NA,TRBV6-5,CASSYSRTYEQYF
NA,NA,TRBV5-1,CASSLGSQVYGYTF
NA,TRBD2,TRBV5-4,CASRYSGQRTDTQYF
NA,NA,TRBV6-1,CASRRTGDNTGELFF
NA,NA,TRBV6-4,CPPEGLLSYEQYF
NA,TRBD1,TRBV25-1,CASSASGTAIAKNIQYF
NA,TRBD1,TRBV28,CASSLTGVEQYF
once,NA,TRBV25-1,CASGTGGQAPYNEQFF
NA,TRBD2,TRBV7-2,CASSLVPGGVTGELFF
NA,TRBD1,TRBV18,CASSRDRAREDSPLHF
NA,NA,TRBV27,CASRLGHGGGNTIYF
NA,NA,TRBV7-2,CASSPPLGELFF
NA,NA,TRBV7-9,CASSFTTQTYEQYF
NA,NA,TRBV25-1,CASSEGNEQFF
NA,TRBD2,TRBV25-1,CASRSTSGRHNEQFF
NA,NA,TRBV7-3,CASSKNPSGSTDTQYF
few,TRBD1,TRBV18,CASSPPTGGTGELFF
NA,TRBD1,TRBV5-1,CASSPRDRVMNTEAFF
NA,TRBD1,TRBV2,CASSGTGPASPYEQYF
NA,NA,TRBV5-1,CASSLEGASPGELFF
NA,NA,TRBV9,CASSVDMEANYGYTF
NA,NA,TRBV11-2,CASSLDLDGSYEQYF
NA,TRBD1,TRBV5-1,CASSLRTDRVTEAFF
NA,TRBD2,TRBV7-9,CASSLRGGLVQFF
NA,NA,TRBV29-1,CSVVLGTALSTYEQYF
NA,TRBD1,TRBV7-2,CASSLVGTGAYEQYF
once,TRBD1,TRBV5-1,CASSWAGQAGYEQYF
NA,NA,TRBV2,CASSEWGPGQPQHF
NA,TRBD1,TRBV2,CASSGPRDSNRNTIYF
NA,NA,TRBV5-4,CASNEQRYQETQYF
NA,NA,TRBV9,CASSVVDSNYEQYF
NA,TRBD1,TRBV25-1,CASSRTGVNYGYTF
NA,NA,TRBV28,CASSLHAITYEQYF
NA,NA,TRBV10-3,CAISESRAPMYF
NA,TRBD1,TRBV10-3,CAISVDRGRDTEAFF
NA,NA,TRBV6-5,CASSGSSYSNQPQHF
NA,NA,TRBV6-5,CASSTRLGGGNTIYF
NA,NA,TRBV10-1,CASSESTAWNGQPQHF
NA,NA,TRBV4-3,CASSQQLAPDTQYF